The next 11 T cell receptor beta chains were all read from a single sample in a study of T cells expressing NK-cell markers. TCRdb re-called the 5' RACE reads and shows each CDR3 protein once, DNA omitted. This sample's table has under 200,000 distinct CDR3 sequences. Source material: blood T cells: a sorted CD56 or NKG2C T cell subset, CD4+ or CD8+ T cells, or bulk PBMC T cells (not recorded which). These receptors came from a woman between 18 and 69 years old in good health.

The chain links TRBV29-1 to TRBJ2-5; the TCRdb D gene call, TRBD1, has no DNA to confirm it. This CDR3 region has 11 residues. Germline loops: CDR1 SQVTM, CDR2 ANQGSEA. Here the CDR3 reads CSVVWGETQYF.

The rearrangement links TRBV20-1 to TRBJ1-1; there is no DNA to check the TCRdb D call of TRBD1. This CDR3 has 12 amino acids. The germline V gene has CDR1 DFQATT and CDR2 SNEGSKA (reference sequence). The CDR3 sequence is CSARKTGGEAFF.

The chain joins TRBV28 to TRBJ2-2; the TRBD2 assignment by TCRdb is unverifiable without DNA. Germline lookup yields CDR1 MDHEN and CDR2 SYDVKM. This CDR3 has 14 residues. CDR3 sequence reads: CASLPGVYTGELFF.

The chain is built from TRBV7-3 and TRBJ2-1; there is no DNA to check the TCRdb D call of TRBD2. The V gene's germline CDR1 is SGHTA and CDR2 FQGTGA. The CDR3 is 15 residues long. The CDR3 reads CASSPRLARGYEQFF.

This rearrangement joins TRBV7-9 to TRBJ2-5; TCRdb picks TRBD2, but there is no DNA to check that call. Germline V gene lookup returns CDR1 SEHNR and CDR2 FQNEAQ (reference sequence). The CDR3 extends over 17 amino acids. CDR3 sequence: CASTWGAHQPVQETQYF. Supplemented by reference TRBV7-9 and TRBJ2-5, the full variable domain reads DTGVSQNPRHKITKRGQNVTFRCDPISEHNRLYWYRQTLGQGPEFLTYFQNEAQLEKSRLLSDRFSAERPKGSFSTLEIQRTEQGDSAMYLCASTWGAHQPVQETQYFGPGTRLLVL.

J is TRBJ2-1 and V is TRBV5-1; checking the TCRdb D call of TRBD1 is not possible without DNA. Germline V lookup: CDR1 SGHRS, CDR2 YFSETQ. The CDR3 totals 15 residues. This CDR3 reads CASSIPRPSYNEQFF.

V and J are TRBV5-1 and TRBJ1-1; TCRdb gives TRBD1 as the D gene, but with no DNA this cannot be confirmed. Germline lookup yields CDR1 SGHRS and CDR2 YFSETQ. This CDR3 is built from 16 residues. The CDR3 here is CASSLDPRVGSTEAFF.

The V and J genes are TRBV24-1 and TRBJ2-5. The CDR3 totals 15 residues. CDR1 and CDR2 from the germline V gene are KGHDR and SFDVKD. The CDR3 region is CATSETLGFEETQYF.

This chain's CDR3 is CASSQGLHMNTEAFF. The chain has TRBV12-3 or TRBV12-4 and TRBJ1-1. The CDR3 loop spans 15 amino acids.

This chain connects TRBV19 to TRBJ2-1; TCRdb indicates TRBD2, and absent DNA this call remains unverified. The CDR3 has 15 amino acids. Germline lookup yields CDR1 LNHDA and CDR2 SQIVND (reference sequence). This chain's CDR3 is CASTPPGSSYNEQFF.

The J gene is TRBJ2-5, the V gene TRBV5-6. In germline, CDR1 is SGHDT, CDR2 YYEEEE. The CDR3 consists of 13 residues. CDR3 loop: CASSLYVSETQYF.